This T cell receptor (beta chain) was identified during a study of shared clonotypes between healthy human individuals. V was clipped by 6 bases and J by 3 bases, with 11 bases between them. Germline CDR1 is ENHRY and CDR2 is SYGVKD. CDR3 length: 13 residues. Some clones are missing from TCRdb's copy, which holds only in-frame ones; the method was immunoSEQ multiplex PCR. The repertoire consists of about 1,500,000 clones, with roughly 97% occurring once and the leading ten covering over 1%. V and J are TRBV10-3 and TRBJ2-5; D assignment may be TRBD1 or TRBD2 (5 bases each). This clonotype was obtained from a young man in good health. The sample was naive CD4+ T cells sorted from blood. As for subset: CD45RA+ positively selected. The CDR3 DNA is TGTGCCATCAGCGGGACCGCAGAAGAGACCCAGTACTTC. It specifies CAISGTAEETQYF.